This T cell receptor beta chain was recovered during a study of T cell responses to AZD1222 COVID-19 vaccine. Study findings and constraints: Targets within unmutated variant regions were reportedly found for nearly half of spike-specific TCRs. No day 14 peak samples; only post-peak repertoires were characterized. The donor group comprised mostly white British people and more females; the analysis possibly underestimated clonal diversity.

The method was immunoSEQ multiplex PCR; TCRdb's version includes in-frame clones alone and lacks a portion of them. Here the sample spans about 70,000 clones, over 75% being singletons. Trimming removed 1 base at V and 8 bases at J, with 14 bases between. CDR3 size: 14 residues. The V gene's germline CDR1 is LGHNT and CDR2 FRNRAP. Concerning this clone itself: Its specificity is unknown.

The receptor was derived from an adult in good health. The sequences come from peripheral blood, collected on day 0 of MenACWY control vaccination. The rearrangement uses TRBV12-5 and TRBJ2-5; possible D gene TRBD2, 7 bases. The CDR3 DNA reads TGTGCTAGTGGTTTGGAGGCGGGGGCGAAAACCCAGTACTTC. Translated: CASGLEAGAKTQYF.